What follows are 22 T cell receptor beta chains derived from one specimen sequenced in a study of blood T cells in healthy people across ages. Then a second PCR, running roughly 6 to 11 cycles, was carried out with a sample-barcoded 5' primer and a J-beta primer mix. In TCRdb, the 5' RACE reads were re-called with MiXCR into one record per CDR3 protein. The sample has 600,000 to 850,000 distinct CDR3 sequences, 25% seen once. This same sample was also taken into another study, of T cells of mothers and their children.

Sample: blood. Receptor source: a boy younger than 18 in good health.

This clonotype has more than one count but fewer than ten. The chain links TRBV29-1 to TRBJ2-3; D ambiguous. The V and J ends lost 5 bases and 3 bases respectively, with 15 bases between them. There are 14 residues in the CDR3. CDR1 and CDR2 (germline): SQVTM, ANQGSEA. CDR3 sequence reads: CSVLFLDTTDTQYF. CDR3 sequence (DNA): TGCAGCGTTTTGTTCCTAGATACGACAGATACGCAGTATTTT.

This clonotype was detected only a few times. The V gene is TRBV7-2, the J gene TRBJ1-4; D remains unclear. Trimming removed 0 bases from V and 0 bases from J, with 8 bases in between. The germline CDR1 and CDR2 sequences are SGHTA and FQGNSA. The CDR3 runs 16 residues. DNA for the CDR3: TGTGCCAGCAGCTTAGCCCCCGCTGCAACTAATGAAAAACTGTTTTTT. As protein: CASSLAPAATNEKLFF.

This clonotype was seen a handful of times. The rearrangement links TRBV25-1 to TRBJ2-3; 12 positions agree with TRBD2. The CDR3 is 16 amino acids. V lost 6 bases to trimming and J lost 4 bases; unmatched junction nucleotides: 8. The V gene's germline CDR1 is MGHDK and CDR2 SYGVNS. The CDR3 protein is CASRASGRAGADTQYF. For the CDR3, the DNA is TGTGCCAGCAGGGCTAGCGGGAGGGCCGGCGCAGATACGCAGTATTTT.

The V gene is TRBV29-1, the J gene TRBJ2-7, with a tentative D call TRBD1 (6 bases). The V gene's germline CDR1 is SQVTM and CDR2 ANQGSEA. V lost 7 bases to trimming and J lost 5 bases, with 18 bases between them. The CDR3 is 13 residues long. The CDR3 protein is CSARRGGGDEQYF. The CDR3 nucleotides are TGCAGCGCCCGCAGGGGCGGTGGGGACGAGCAGTACTTC.

The chain joins TRBV3-1 to TRBJ2-5; 7 bases fit TRBD2. J was trimmed by 5 bases and V by 0 bases; bases with no gene match: 6. CDR3 length: 15 residues. Germline CDR1 reads LGHDT; CDR2 reads YNNKEL (reference sequence). CDR3 DNA sequence: TGTGCCAGCAGCCAAGAAGGCGGGGGTCTCGAGACCCAGTACTTC. Its protein product is CASSQEGGGLETQYF.

This clonotype has just a few counts. The chain couples TRBV27 to TRBJ2-5; possibly TRBD2 for D (5 bases). V was clipped by 3 bases and J by 6 bases, with 14 bases between them. The CDR3 totals 14 residues. From germline, CDR1 is MNHEY and CDR2 SMNVEV (reference sequence). CDR3 bases: TGTGCCAGCAGTTTGAACCACGGGGTAAAGACCCAGTACTTC. This sequence encodes CASSLNHGVKTQYF.

This clonotype was seen once. CDR3 sequence (DNA): TGTGCCAGCAGCTGGACCGGGACACCTAACTACGAGCAGTACTTC. Translation: CASSWTGTPNYEQYF. The chain combines TRBV11-2 with TRBJ2-7; TRBD1 might be the D (6 bases). The V end lost 4 bases, the J end lost 3 bases, and 16 bases lay between the germline ends. CDR3 length: 15 amino acids. Germline CDR1 and CDR2: SGHAT and FQNNGV.

This clonotype has a handful of counts. The V gene is TRBV24-1, the J gene TRBJ2-1; D uncertain. Germline V CDR1 and CDR2: KGHDR, SFDVKD. V lost 3 bases, J lost 5 bases, and 7 bases lay in between. This CDR3 has 13 residues. The CDR3 region is CATSDPANNEQFF. CDR3 bases: TGTGCCACCAGTGATCCTGCAAACAATGAGCAGTTCTTC.

This clonotype has just a few counts. Here the CDR3 reads CASSFGRNSGANVLTF. Written as DNA, the CDR3 is TGTGCCAGCAGCTTCGGACGGAACTCTGGGGCCAACGTCCTGACTTTC. The rearrangement links TRBV11-2 to TRBJ2-6; no clear D. Germline V gene data show CDR1 as SGHAT and CDR2 as FQNNGV. This CDR3 has 16 residues. Trimming cost V 3 bases and J 0 bases, with 9 bases left between them.

There are a few counts of this clonotype. V and J are TRBV6-1 and TRBJ2-5; 11 bases are shared with TRBD2. The DNA end favors TRBJ2-1, so the J call may be wrong. This CDR3 has 17 amino acids. Germline assignment: CDR1 MNHNS and CDR2 SASEGT. This CDR3 reads CASKRLPIAGGPNEQFF. DNA for the CDR3: TGTGCCAGCAAAAGACTCCCAATAGCGGGAGGGCCCAATGAGCAGTTCTTC.

The chain recombines TRBV4-1 with TRBJ2-5; D might be TRBD1 (6 bases). The J call may be wrong; the DNA end is better matched by TRBJ2-7. Germline V lookup: CDR1 MGHRA, CDR2 YSYEKL. CDR3 length: 13 amino acids. CDR3 protein: CASSQQQGHEQYF. The CDR3 coding sequence is TGCGCCAGCAGCCAACAACAGGGTCACGAGCAGTACTTC.

This chain links TRBV12-3 or TRBV12-4 with TRBJ1-5, with a weak D call TRBD1 (5 bases). This CDR3 region has 14 residues. Trimming stripped 2 bases from V and 5 bases from J, with 10 bases between. CDR3 bases: TGTGCCAGCAGTTTATGGGGGGAGCATCAGCCCCAGCATTTT. This sequence encodes CASSLWGEHQPQHF.

The chain couples TRBV12-3 or TRBV12-4 to TRBJ2-5; D possibly matches TRBD1 or TRBD2 (6 bases each). V was clipped by 3 bases and J by 4 bases, with 15 bases between them. The length of the CDR3 is 15 residues. The CDR3 region has the DNA TGTGCCAGCAGTTTTACGGGGGCGGTGGGAGAGACCCAGTACTTC. Protein sequence: CASSFTGAVGETQYF.

This clonotype was counted a few times. The rearrangement links TRBV7-9 to TRBJ2-1; D remains ambiguous. Germline V gene lookup returns CDR1 SEHNR and CDR2 FQNEAQ (reference sequence). Trimming stripped 5 bases from V and 3 bases from J, with 11 bases between. The CDR3 consists of 14 residues. CDR3 in amino acids: CASSPTGFYNEQFF. CDR3 DNA: TGTGCCAGCAGCCCGACTGGGTTCTACAATGAGCAGTTCTTC.

This clonotype was detected a few times. V is TRBV9 and J is TRBJ1-6; D not resolved. Germline values: CDR1 SGDLS, CDR2 YYNGEE. The CDR3 totals 15 residues. Trimming pared 0 bases from V and 14 bases from J, leaving 18 bases between. The CDR3, as DNA: TGTGCCAGCAGCGTAGGGTGGACGGAGCGCAGAACCCTCCACTTT. Translated, it gives CASSVGWTERRTLHF.

The rearrangement joins TRBV11-2 to TRBJ2-7; the D gene is possibly TRBD1 (6 bases). This CDR3 region has 15 residues. V was cut by 2 bases and J by 3 bases, with 14 bases left in between. Germline V CDR1 and CDR2: SGHAT, FQNNGV. CDR3 bases: TGTGCCAGCAGCTTAAAGAGGGGACAAAACTACGAGCAGTACTTC. This gives the protein CASSLKRGQNYEQYF.

The V call is TRBV11-2, the J call TRBJ2-4; D perhaps matches TRBD2 (6 bases). The V and J ends lost 7 bases and 5 bases respectively, with 15 bases between them. The CDR3 extends over 14 amino acids. Germline assignment: CDR1 SGHAT and CDR2 FQNNGV. The chain's CDR3 is CASNFKGTQNIQYF. The CDR3 DNA is TGTGCCAGCAACTTTAAGGGGACTCAAAACATTCAGTACTTC.

Only a few counts were recorded for this clonotype. The V call is TRBV7-2, the J call TRBJ2-1, with 8 positions matching TRBD1. Germline-derived CDR1 and CDR2 are SGHTA and FQGNSA. V was pared by 5 bases and J by 9 bases, with 12 bases of the junction left unmatched. There are 15 residues in the CDR3. The CDR3 here is CASSQRTGPNTEQFF. The CDR3 region has the DNA TGTGCCAGCAGCCAGAGGACAGGGCCGAATACTGAGCAGTTCTTC.

Only a few counts were recorded for this clonotype. The CDR3 is CASSNSYGQETQYF. CDR3 sequence (DNA): TGTGCCAGTAGCAACTCTTACGGACAAGAGACCCAGTACTTC. The chain uses TRBV19 and TRBJ2-5; D not resolved. The CDR3 contains 14 residues. Germline-derived CDR1 and CDR2 are LNHDA and SQIVND (reference sequence). The V gene lost 6 bases and the J gene lost 2 bases, with 13 bases spanning the gap.

This clonotype was seen ten or more times. This chain connects TRBV7-2 to TRBJ2-3, with TRBD2 matching over 7 bases. J gave up 11 bases and V 3 bases, and 5 bases lay outside the gene matches. The germline V gene has CDR1 SGHTA and CDR2 FQGNSA. CDR3 size: 12 residues. CDR3 loop: CASSFPQRGQYF. CDR3 bases: TGTGCCAGCAGCTTCCCCCAGCGGGGGCAGTATTTT.

The CDR3 DNA sequence: TGCAGCGTTGTAAGTGGAGAGACCCAGTACTTC. Encoded protein: CSVVSGETQYF. The V call is TRBV29-1, the J call TRBJ2-5; no firm D call. The germline V and J ends were trimmed by 4 bases and 4 bases, with 7 bases remaining between them. The CDR3 has 11 residues. Germline V gives CDR1 SQVTM, CDR2 ANQGSEA.

The chain links TRBV20-1 to TRBJ2-5, with 8 bases fitting TRBD2. In germline, CDR1 is DFQATT, CDR2 SNEGSKA (reference sequence). The CDR3 covers 13 residues. V lost 3 bases to trimming and J lost 12 bases; unmatched junction nucleotides: 12. CDR3 region: CSARVTSGSLEYF. As DNA, the CDR3 is TGCAGTGCTAGGGTGACCAGCGGGAGCCTGGAGTACTTC.